This paragraph covers one TCR beta chain sequence. Its antigen remains unidentified. The source of the sample is a study of shared clonotypes between healthy human individuals. Study overall: Per-donor plates numbered three CD4 naive, three CD4 memory, two CD8 naive and one CD8 memory.

Terminally differentiated effector memory CD45RA+ cells were excluded from the naive CD8 cells, which were CD45RO-negative and positively selected for CCR7. Study donors comprised healthy, HIV-negative adults devoid of recent acute infection or vaccination. General observations from the study: Compared with clonotypes that all four donors shared, non-shared clonotypes had lower generation probabilities.

The repertoire was sequenced with immunoSEQ multiplex PCR; TCRdb's copy has only in-frame clones and lacks some. Here the sample spans around 2.1 million clones, more than 85% being singletons. Sequenced sample: naive CD8+ T cells from PBMCs. The source is a man aged 18 to 35 in good health. Some clones in this sample may be carry-over from other donors' samples.

The chain's CDR3 is CASSSTGGLAGETQYF. The DNA of the CDR3 is TGTGCCAGCAGCTCCACGGGCGGCCTAGCGGGAGAGACCCAGTACTTC. The J gene is TRBJ2-5, the V gene TRBV5-6; 8 bases fit TRBD2. Germline V gives CDR1 SGHDT, CDR2 YYEEEE. Trimming took 3 bases from V and 4 from J; bases not matched to a gene: 11. The CDR3 totals 16 residues.